This TCR beta chain was retrieved from a study of cytomegalovirus exposure and HLA in healthy donors. Primers for the PCR totalled 60 Vbeta and 13 Jbeta. TCRdb's copy holds only in-frame clones and misses some; the assay was immunoSEQ multiplex PCR. The repertoire includes approximately 170,000 clones, less than 90% of them detected once, and roughly 4% sits in the top ten. This clone was observed once. The antigen is undetermined. General study points: Available immune exposure information was restricted to CMV serostatus only.

Sequenced: PBMCs. The receptor's source is a man aged 45-65 years in good health and CMV-seropositive.

The DNA for the CDR3 is TGTGCCAGCAGCTTATTCTTTGGGGGGGAGAGCTCTGGGGCCAACGTCCTGACTTTC. Its translation: CASSLFFGGESSGANVLTF. V and J are TRBV11-2 and TRBJ2-6; 7 positions agree with TRBD2. This CDR3 is 19 amino acids long. With 2 bases clipped from V and 0 bases from J, the junction kept 10 bases outside the gene matches. Germline CDR1 and CDR2: SGHAT and FQNNGV. Filled out from reference TRBV11-2 and TRBJ2-6, the complete variable domain reads EAGVAQSPRYKIIEKRQSVAFWCNPISGHATLYWYQQILGQGPKLLIQFQNNGVVDDSQLPKDRFSAERLKGVDSTLKIQPAKLEDSAVYLCASSLFFGGESSGANVLTFGAGSRLTVL.